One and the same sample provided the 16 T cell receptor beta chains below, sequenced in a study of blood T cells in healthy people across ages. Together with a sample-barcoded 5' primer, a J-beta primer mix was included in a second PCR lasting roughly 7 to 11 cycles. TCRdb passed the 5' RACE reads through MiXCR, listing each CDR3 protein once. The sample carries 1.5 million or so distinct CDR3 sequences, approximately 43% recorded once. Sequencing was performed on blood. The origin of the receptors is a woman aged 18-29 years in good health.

CDR3 DNA: TGTGCCAGCAGCCAGCGGGCGGGGAGTACTACAGATACGCAGTATTTT. Amino acid sequence: CASSQRAGSTTDTQYF. The chain uses TRBV7-2 and TRBJ2-3; a possible D gene is TRBD2 (6 bases). V shed 5 bases and J shed 3 bases, with 18 bases lying between them. CDR3 size: 16 residues. Germline V CDR1 and CDR2: SGHTA, FQGNSA.

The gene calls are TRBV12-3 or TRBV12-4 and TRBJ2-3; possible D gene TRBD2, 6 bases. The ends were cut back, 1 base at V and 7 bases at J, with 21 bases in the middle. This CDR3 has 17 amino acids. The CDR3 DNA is TGTGCCAGCAGTTTAGGAGCTGGACCCGGGAGTGGGAATACGCAGTATTTT. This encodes CASSLGAGPGSGNTQYF.

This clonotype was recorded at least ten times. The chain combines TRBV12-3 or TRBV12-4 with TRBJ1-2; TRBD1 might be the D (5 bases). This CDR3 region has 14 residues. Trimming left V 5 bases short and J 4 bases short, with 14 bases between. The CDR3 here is CASSVDTLTYGYTF. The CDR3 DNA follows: TGTGCCAGCAGTGTGGACACCCTGACCTATGGCTACACCTTC.

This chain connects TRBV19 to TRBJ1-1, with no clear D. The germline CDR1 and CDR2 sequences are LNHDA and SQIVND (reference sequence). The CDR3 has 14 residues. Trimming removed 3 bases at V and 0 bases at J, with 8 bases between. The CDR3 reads CASSIGSLNTEAFF. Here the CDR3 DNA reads TGTGCCAGTAGTATTGGCAGCCTGAACACTGAAGCTTTCTTT. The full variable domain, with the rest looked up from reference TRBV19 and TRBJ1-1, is DGGITQSPKYLFRKEGQNVTLSCEQNLNHDAMYWYRQDPGQGLRLIYYSQIVNDFQKGDIAEGYSVSREKKESFPLTVTSAQKNPTAFYLCASSIGSLNTEAFFGQGTRLTVV.

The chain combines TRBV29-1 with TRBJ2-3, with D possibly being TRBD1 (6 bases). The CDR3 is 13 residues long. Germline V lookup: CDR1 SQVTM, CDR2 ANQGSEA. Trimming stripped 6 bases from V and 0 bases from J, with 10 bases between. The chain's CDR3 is CSVKGQSTDTQYF. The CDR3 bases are TGCAGCGTCAAAGGACAGAGCACAGATACGCAGTATTTT.

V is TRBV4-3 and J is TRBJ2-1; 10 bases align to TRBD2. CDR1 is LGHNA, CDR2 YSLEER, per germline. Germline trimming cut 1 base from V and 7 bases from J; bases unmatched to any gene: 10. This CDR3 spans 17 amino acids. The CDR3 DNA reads TGCGCCAGCAGCCAAGCCCTGGTTCTAGCGGGAGCAAATGAGCAGTTCTTC. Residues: CASSQALVLAGANEQFF.

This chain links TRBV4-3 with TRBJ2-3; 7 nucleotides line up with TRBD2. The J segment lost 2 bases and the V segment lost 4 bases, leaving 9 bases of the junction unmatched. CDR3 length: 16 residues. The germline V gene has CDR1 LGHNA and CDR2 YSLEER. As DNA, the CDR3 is TGCGCCAGCAGCCGGACGGGACTAACAGACACAGATACGCAGTATTTT. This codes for CASSRTGLTDTDTQYF.

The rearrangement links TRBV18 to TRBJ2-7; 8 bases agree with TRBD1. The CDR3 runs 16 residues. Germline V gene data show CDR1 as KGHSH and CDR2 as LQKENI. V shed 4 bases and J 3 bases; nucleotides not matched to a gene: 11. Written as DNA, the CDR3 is TGTGCCAGCTCACTACTATCGACAGGGGCGTTCTACGAGCAGTACTTC. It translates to CASSLLSTGAFYEQYF.

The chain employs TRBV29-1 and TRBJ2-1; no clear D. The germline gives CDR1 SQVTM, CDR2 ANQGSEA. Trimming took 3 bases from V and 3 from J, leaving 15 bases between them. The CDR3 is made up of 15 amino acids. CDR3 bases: TGCAGCGTTGAGTCTAGTCGCTACTACTACAATGAGCAGTTCTTC. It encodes CSVESSRYYYNEQFF.

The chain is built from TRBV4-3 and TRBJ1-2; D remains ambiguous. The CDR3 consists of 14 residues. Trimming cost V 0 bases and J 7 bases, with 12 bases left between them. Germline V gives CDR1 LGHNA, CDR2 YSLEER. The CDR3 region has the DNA TGCGCCAGCAGCCAAGAATGGGATGTGGGTGGCTACACCTTC. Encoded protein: CASSQEWDVGGYTF.

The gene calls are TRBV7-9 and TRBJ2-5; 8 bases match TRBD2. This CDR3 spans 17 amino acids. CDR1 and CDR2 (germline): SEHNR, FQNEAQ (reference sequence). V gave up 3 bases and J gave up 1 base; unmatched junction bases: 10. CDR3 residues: CASSLLPGGAPQETQYF. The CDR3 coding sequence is TGTGCCAGCAGCTTGCTTCCCGGGGGGGCTCCCCAAGAGACCCAGTACTTC.

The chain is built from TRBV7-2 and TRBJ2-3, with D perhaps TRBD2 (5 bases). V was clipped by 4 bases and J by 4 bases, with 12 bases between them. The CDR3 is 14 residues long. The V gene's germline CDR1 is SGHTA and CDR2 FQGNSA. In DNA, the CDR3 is TGTGCCAGCAGCTCACTCGGGGTATCAGATACGCAGTATTTT. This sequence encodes CASSSLGVSDTQYF.

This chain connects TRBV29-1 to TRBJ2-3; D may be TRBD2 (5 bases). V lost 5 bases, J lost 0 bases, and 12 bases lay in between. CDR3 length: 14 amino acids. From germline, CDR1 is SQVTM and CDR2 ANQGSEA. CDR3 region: CSVWSGASTDTQYF. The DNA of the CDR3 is TGCAGCGTTTGGAGCGGAGCTAGCACAGATACGCAGTATTTT.

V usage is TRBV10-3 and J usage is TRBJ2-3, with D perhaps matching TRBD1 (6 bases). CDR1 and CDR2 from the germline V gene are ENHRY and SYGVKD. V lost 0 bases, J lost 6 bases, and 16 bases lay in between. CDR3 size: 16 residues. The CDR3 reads CAISESTGSKRDTQYF. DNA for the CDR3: TGTGCCATCAGTGAGTCGACAGGTTCCAAACGGGATACGCAGTATTTT.

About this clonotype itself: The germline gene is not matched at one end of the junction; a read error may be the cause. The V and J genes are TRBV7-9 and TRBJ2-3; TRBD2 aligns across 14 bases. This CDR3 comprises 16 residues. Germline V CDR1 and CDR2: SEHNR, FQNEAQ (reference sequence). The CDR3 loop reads CASSFRTSGGTDRQYF. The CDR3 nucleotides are TGTGCCAGCAGCTTTCGGACTAGCGGGGGGACAGATAGGCAGTATTTT.

The CDR3 DNA reads TGTGCCAGCAGTACGGGACAGATCACTGAAGCTTTCTTT. Translating it yields CASSTGQITEAFF. The rearrangement uses TRBV6-2 or TRBV6-3 and TRBJ1-1; 7 bases align to TRBD1. CDR1 and CDR2 from the germline V gene are MNHEY and SVGEGT. The V gene end was trimmed by 5 bases and the J gene end by 4 bases; junction bases not matched to a gene: 4. This CDR3 comprises 13 residues.